Shown below are 17 T cell receptor beta chains from a single sample sequenced in a study of Ad26.COV2.S vaccination and SARS-CoV-2 variants. The treatment is: about 20 received Ad26.COV2.S at low or high dose, single or two shots; roughly five received placebo; per-sample allocation not given. The investigators took samples on day 63 after the first vaccine or placebo injection. This table comes from immunoSEQ multiplex PCR, and its TCRdb copy is limited to in-frame clones, with some not included. The sample has about 390,000 clones, about nine tenths seen once; the top ten hold roughly 3%. The sequencing used peripheral blood, collected in a trial of Ad26.COV2.S vaccine versus placebo. These receptors were collected from a person aged 18-65 years who received the Ad26.COV2.S COVID-19 vaccine or a placebo.

This rearrangement joins TRBV7-8 to TRBJ1-2; 7 positions match TRBD1. The CDR3 has 14 amino acids. The junction had 8 bases not matched to a gene; V was cut back by 5 bases and J by 5 bases. CDR1 is SGHVS and CDR2 is FQNEAQ in the germline V gene. CDR3 amino acids: CASSPRDSSYGYTF. Here the CDR3 DNA reads TGTGCCAGCAGCCCCCGGGACAGTTCGTATGGCTACACCTTC.

The chain uses TRBV6-5 and TRBJ1-3; D unresolved. CDR1 and CDR2 (germline): MNHEY, SVGAGI. The V end was cut by 3 bases, the J end by 0 bases, with 3 bases between. The CDR3 length is 13 residues. The CDR3 sequence: CASSYNSGNTIYF. The CDR3 DNA reads as TGTGCCAGCAGTTATAACTCTGGAAACACCATATATTTT.

This clone has more than one count but fewer than ten. In nucleotides, the CDR3 is TGTGCCAGCAGCCGGCTTATGGGGGATGAAGGCTACACCTTC. Translating gives CASSRLMGDEGYTF. The rearrangement uses TRBV7-2 and TRBJ1-2, with a weak D call TRBD1 (5 bases). The CDR3 loop spans 14 amino acids. CDR1 is SGHTA, CDR2 FQGNSA, per germline. V lost 5 bases to trimming and J lost 8 bases, with 18 bases between them.

CDR3 region: CASSLAGGARDTQYF. The CDR3 DNA reads as TGTGCCAGCAGCTTGGCAGGGGGCGCGAGAGATACGCAGTATTTT. The chain carries TRBV5-4 and TRBJ2-3, with 8 bases that match TRBD1. Germline assignment: CDR1 SGHNT and CDR2 YYREEE (reference sequence). Losses at the gene ends were 0 bases for V and 5 bases for J; bases not matched to a gene: 5. The CDR3 loop spans 15 amino acids. Combining the CDR3 with reference TRBV5-4 and TRBJ2-3 gives the whole variable domain ETGVTQSPTHLIKTRGQQVTLRCSSQSGHNTVSWYQQALGQGPQFIFQYYREEENGRGNFPPRFSGLQFPNYSSELNVNALELDDSALYLCASSLAGGARDTQYFGPGTRLTVL.

The rearrangement links TRBV5-4 to TRBJ1-2; 8 bases fit TRBD1. The CDR3 is 17 amino acids. Germline V gene sequence: CDR1 SGHNT, CDR2 YYREEE (reference sequence). V lost 4 bases, J lost 4 bases, and 15 bases stayed unmatched. The CDR3 spells CASSPPPDRDKLYGYTF. The CDR3 region has the DNA TGTGCCAGCAGCCCCCCTCCGGACAGGGACAAACTCTATGGCTACACCTTC.

J is TRBJ1-1 and V is TRBV4-1; no clear D. Germline assignment: CDR1 MGHRA and CDR2 YSYEKL. This CDR3 comprises 15 residues. The V end lost 1 base, the J end lost 1 base, and 10 bases lay between the germline ends. CDR3 residues: CASSQVQQKNTEAFF. CDR3 bases: TGCGCCAGCAGCCAAGTACAACAAAAGAACACTGAAGCTTTCTTT.

The rearrangement links TRBV7-6 to TRBJ2-2; D is perhaps TRBD2 (5 bases). This CDR3 comprises 16 residues. CDR1 SGHVS and CDR2 FNYEAQ come from the germline V gene. Between the trimmed V and J ends, which lost 4 bases and 5 bases, there was a span of 17 bases. The CDR3 DNA follows: TGTGCCAGCAGCTCCTTCGGTCTAGCAGAGACCGGGGAGCTGTTTTTT. Its protein product is CASSSFGLAETGELFF.

The gene calls are TRBV6-2 or TRBV6-3 and TRBJ2-7, with D maybe TRBD2 (6 bases). Germline values: CDR1 MNHEY, CDR2 SVGEGT. The CDR3 has 13 amino acids. Trimming took 4 bases from V and 6 from J, leaving 13 bases between them. The CDR3 DNA reads as TGTGCCAGCAGTTTGACTAGGCTGGGCGAGCAGTACTTC. Translating gives CASSLTRLGEQYF.

The gene calls are TRBV27 and TRBJ2-7; 8 nucleotides align to TRBD1. The CDR3 is 18 residues long. With V trimmed by 2 bases and J by 5 bases, 17 bases remained unmatched. CDR1 and CDR2 from the germline V gene are MNHEY and SMNVEV (reference sequence). The chain's CDR3 is CASSLESPRTGSPDEQYF. CDR3 in DNA: TGTGCCAGCAGTTTAGAGTCACCTAGGACAGGGTCGCCTGACGAGCAGTACTTC.

The chain has TRBV11-2 and TRBJ2-5; 8 bases map to TRBD2. V was clipped by 2 bases and J by 5 bases; unmatched bases: 4. The germline V gene encodes CDR1 SGHAT and CDR2 FQNNGV. This CDR3 has 14 residues. The CDR3 protein is CASSLRGGRETQYF. CDR3 nucleotides: TGTGCCAGCAGCTTACGGGGGGGCCGGGAGACCCAGTACTTC.

This chain uses TRBV13 with TRBJ2-3; 7 nucleotides match TRBD1. Germline CDR1 reads PRHDT; CDR2 reads FYEKMQ (reference sequence). The CDR3 runs 16 residues. J lost 3 bases, V lost 2 bases, and 8 bases had no gene match. The CDR3 is CASSLLRDSPTDTQYF. The CDR3 bases are TGTGCCAGCAGCTTACTTCGGGACAGTCCAACAGATACGCAGTATTTT.

The gene calls are TRBV30 and TRBJ2-3, with 12 bases fitting TRBD2. This CDR3 region has 14 residues. Germline V gene sequence: CDR1 GTSNPN, CDR2 SVGIG (reference sequence). V lost 4 bases, J lost 3 bases, and 2 bases stayed unmatched. CDR3 sequence (DNA): TGTGCCTGGACTAGCGGGGGGGAGACAGATACGCAGTATTTT. Residues: CAWTSGGETDTQYF.

This clone was picked up one time. The chain uses TRBV5-5 and TRBJ2-5; TRBD2 aligns across 11 bases. This CDR3 is 16 amino acids long. Germline CDR1 is SGHKS and CDR2 is YYEKEE (reference sequence). J was trimmed by 1 base and V by 1 base; bases with no gene match: 3. The CDR3 reads CASSLLGLAVQETQYF. Written as DNA, the CDR3 is TGTGCCAGCAGCTTGTTGGGACTAGCGGTCCAAGAGACCCAGTACTTC.

The chain recombines TRBV7-2 with TRBJ1-4; D might be TRBD1 (6 bases). Trimming took off 6 bases at V and 0 bases at J, with 11 bases between the two ends. Germline CDR1 reads SGHTA; CDR2 reads FQGNSA. This CDR3 has 15 amino acids. CDR3 region: CASRPTGTTNEKLFF. The CDR3 region has the DNA TGTGCCAGCAGGCCCACAGGGACAACTAATGAAAAACTGTTTTTT.

V usage is TRBV7-6 and J usage is TRBJ2-1; 8 bases map to TRBD2. CDR1 and CDR2 (germline): SGHVS, FNYEAQ. The CDR3 is made up of 15 amino acids. V dropped 2 bases and J dropped 4; count of bases not matched to a gene: 4. The CDR3 region is CASSLTTSAYNEQFF. DNA of the CDR3: TGTGCCAGCAGCTTAACGACTAGCGCGTACAATGAGCAGTTCTTC.

The chain is built from TRBV9 and TRBJ1-1; D call uncertain. The CDR3 spans 13 residues. Germline V gene lookup returns CDR1 SGDLS and CDR2 YYNGEE. Trimming removed 0 bases at V and 5 bases at J, with 8 bases between. The CDR3 spells CASSVGQGTEAFF. For the CDR3, the DNA is TGTGCCAGCAGCGTAGGTCAAGGGACTGAAGCTTTCTTT.

This clone showed up just a few times. This chain uses TRBV7-8 with TRBJ1-1; D remains unclear. V lost 2 bases to trimming and J lost 13 bases, with 8 bases between them. Germline V CDR1 and CDR2: SGHVS, FQNEAQ. This CDR3 is 10 amino acids long. As DNA, the CDR3 is TGTGCCAGCAGCTTAAGATCAGTTTTCTTT. Translated, it gives CASSLRSVFF. Filled out from reference TRBV7-8 and TRBJ1-1, the complete variable domain reads GAGVSQSPRYKVAKRGQDVALRCDPISGHVSLFWYQQALGQGPEFLTYFQNEAQLDKSGLPSDRFFAERPEGSVSTLKIQRTQQEDSAVYLCASSLRSVFFGQGTRLTVV.